Each of the 16 T cell receptor beta chains below was sequenced from the same sample in a study of cytomegalovirus exposure and HLA in healthy donors (dated 2017 in TCRdb). Libraries were built with the immunoSEQ multiplex PCR assay. For the multiplex PCR, a mixture combining 60 forward primers for TCR Vbeta segments and 13 reverse primers for TCR Jbeta segments was used. As stored in TCRdb, this immuneACCESS dataset retains in-frame rearrangements with V and J assigned. A fraction of the clones does not appear; measured against another copy, unresolved V genes explain less than half of the discrepancy, and the remainder lacks a known reason. This sample's clone table shows over 90,000 clones. About 3% of the sample lies in the top ten. Sequencing input: PBMCs. These receptors all stem from a man between 35 and 55 years old in good health and CMV-seronegative.

J is TRBJ1-1 and V is TRBV19, with D possibly matching TRBD1 (5 bases). V shed 7 bases and J shed 0 bases, with 12 bases lying between them. Looked up from germline, CDR1 is LNHDA and CDR2 is SQIVND (reference sequence). The CDR3 runs to 14 residues. The chain's CDR3 is CASNHRSMNTEAFF. CDR3 DNA: TGTGCCAGTAATCACAGGAGCATGAACACTGAAGCTTTCTTT.

The chain has TRBV10-2 and TRBJ1-1; TRBD1 aligns across 9 bases. V was pared by 2 bases and J by 1 base, with 8 bases of the junction left unmatched. The V gene's germline CDR1 is WSHSY and CDR2 SAAADI. The CDR3 extends over 17 amino acids. CDR3 amino acids: CASSETGQGRGNTEAFF. Written as DNA, the CDR3 is TGCGCCAGCAGTGAGACGGGACAGGGAAGGGGGAACACTGAAGCTTTCTTT.

The chain recombines TRBV11-2 with TRBJ2-7, with 8 bases aligning to TRBD1. V lost 8 bases, J lost 4 bases, and 10 bases stayed unmatched. Germline V CDR1 and CDR2: SGHAT, FQNNGV. The CDR3 sequence is 14 residues long. CDR3 DNA: TGTGCCAGCTCCGGACAGGGTCCCTTTTACGAGCAGTACTTC. Translating it yields CASSGQGPFYEQYF.

The CDR3 sequence is CASSPQRVGYGYTF. The CDR3 bases are TGTGCCAGCAGCCCGCAGAGGGTTGGGTATGGCTACACCTTC. The chain combines TRBV5-6 with TRBJ1-2; D is uncertain. CDR1 is SGHDT and CDR2 is YYEEEE in the germline V gene. The CDR3 consists of 14 residues. The V and J ends lost 4 bases and 5 bases respectively, with 15 bases between them.

V usage is TRBV5-1 and J usage is TRBJ1-1; 11 nucleotides line up with TRBD1. The junction had 12 bases not matched to a gene; V was cut back by 6 bases and J by 2 bases. Germline V gene data show CDR1 as SGHRS and CDR2 as YFSETQ. The CDR3 is 17 amino acids. The CDR3 spells CASTERGQGGLNTEAFF. In DNA, the CDR3 is TGCGCCAGCACCGAGAGGGGACAGGGGGGGCTAAACACTGAAGCTTTCTTT.

The V and J genes are TRBV7-6 and TRBJ2-7, with TRBD2 identical over 9 bases. V gave up 7 bases and J gave up 5 bases; unmatched junction bases: 6. This CDR3 comprises 13 residues. The germline CDR1 and CDR2 sequences are SGHVS and FNYEAQ. DNA of the CDR3: TGTGCCAGCACCAGCGGGAGGCTGAACGAGCAGTACTTC. Translating gives CASTSGRLNEQYF.

The chain carries TRBV4-3 and TRBJ2-3; possible D gene TRBD1, 5 bases. V dropped 0 bases and J dropped 2 bases, with 12 bases sitting between them. The CDR3 loop spans 16 amino acids. CDR1 LGHNA and CDR2 YSLEER come from the germline V gene. Written as DNA, the CDR3 is TGCGCCAGCAGCCAAGAATGGGCCAGGGACACAGATACGCAGTATTTT. It translates to CASSQEWARDTDTQYF.

The chain employs TRBV10-3 and TRBJ1-4, with D unresolved. V was trimmed by 0 bases and J by 2 bases, leaving 7 bases between them. The CDR3 runs to 15 residues. In germline, CDR1 is ENHRY, CDR2 SYGVKD. CDR3 loop: CAISESLRTNEKLFF. The CDR3 DNA follows: TGTGCCATCAGTGAGTCTTTGCGCACTAATGAAAAACTGTTTTTT.

The rearrangement uses TRBV10-1 and TRBJ1-6, with TRBD1 identical over 10 bases. Per the germline V gene, CDR1 is WNHNN and CDR2 is SYGVQD (reference sequence). Trimming at V came to 4 bases and at J to 10 bases, leaving 4 bases not matched to a gene. The CDR3 is made up of 14 amino acids. The CDR3 spells CASSATGGLSPLHF. The CDR3 bases are TGCGCCAGCAGTGCGACAGGGGGCTTGTCACCCCTCCACTTT.

This chain links TRBV19 with TRBJ1-2, with 7 bases identical to TRBD1. CDR3 length: 17 amino acids. Germline CDR1 reads LNHDA; CDR2 reads SQIVND (reference sequence). J was trimmed by 5 bases and V by 3 bases; bases with no gene match: 15. CDR3 protein: CASSIRQGSFTYYGYTF. DNA of the CDR3: TGTGCCAGTAGTATCCGACAGGGATCCTTCACCTATTATGGCTACACCTTC.

The rearrangement joins TRBV4-3 to TRBJ2-3; TRBD1 matches at 8 bases. With V trimmed by 0 bases and J by 4 bases, 9 bases remained unmatched. Germline-derived CDR1 and CDR2 are LGHNA and YSLEER. The CDR3 sequence is 17 residues long. The CDR3 protein is CASSQDSGQGGPDTQYF. In nucleotides, the CDR3 is TGCGCCAGCAGCCAAGATAGTGGACAGGGTGGGCCAGATACGCAGTATTTT.

This sequence joins TRBV27 and TRBJ2-6; maybe TRBD2 (5 bases). The CDR3 is 18 amino acids. Germline V gene sequence: CDR1 MNHEY, CDR2 SMNVEV (reference sequence). V was pared by 3 bases and J by 0 bases, with 15 bases between. Written as DNA, the CDR3 is TGTGCCAGCAGTTTCCTCAGGACTGCAAGCTCTGGGGCCAACGTCCTGACTTTC. Translated: CASSFLRTASSGANVLTF.

The rearrangement uses TRBV6-5 and TRBJ2-7, with 8 nucleotides matching TRBD1. There are 12 residues in the CDR3. The germline CDR1 and CDR2 sequences are MNHEY and SVGAGI. The V and J ends lost 6 bases and 5 bases, in that order; junction bases with no gene match: 3. CDR3 in amino acids: CASSRTGNEQYF. As DNA, the CDR3 is TGTGCCAGCAGCCGGACAGGGAACGAGCAGTACTTC.

The chain recombines TRBV11-1 with TRBJ1-1, with 11 positions matching TRBD1. CDR1 is SGHAT, CDR2 FQDESV, per germline (reference sequence). The trim removed 5 bases at V and 5 bases at J, leaving 7 bases unmatched. This CDR3 region has 15 residues. In DNA, the CDR3 is TGTGCCAGCAGCCCCGAAGGGGACAGGGGGACTGAAGCTTTCTTT. It translates to CASSPEGDRGTEAFF.

The V call is TRBV9, the J call TRBJ2-7; 8 nucleotides line up with TRBD2. CDR3 size: 16 residues. The junction had 10 bases not matched to a gene; V was cut back by 0 bases and J by 5 bases. The germline V gene has CDR1 SGDLS and CDR2 YYNGEE. The CDR3 sequence is CASSVGASGRAHEQYF. CDR3 bases: TGTGCCAGCAGCGTAGGTGCTAGCGGGCGGGCACACGAGCAGTACTTC.

The V and J genes are TRBV6-5 and TRBJ1-3; D unclear. CDR1 and CDR2 (germline): MNHEY, SVGAGI. The CDR3 has 16 residues. V lost 0 bases to trimming and J lost 3 bases, with 12 bases between them. CDR3 coding DNA: TGTGCCAGCAGTTACTCGAGCCTGGCAGGTGGAAACACCATATATTTT. Protein product: CASSYSSLAGGNTIYF.